This TCR beta chain was documented in a study of identifying expanded T cells in peripheral blood. In regard to this clone: One end of the junction does not line up with germline, which may come from a read error.

Sequencing was performed with immunoSEQ multiplex PCR; in TCRdb, only in-frame clones are kept and a portion is missing. The table records nearly 60,000 clones, 89% of them present only once. The sample comprised blood. The TCR was taken from a person aged 18 to 75 in good health.

Here the CDR3 DNA reads TGTGCTAGCAGCGTAACCCTGGGAGCTGGTGAGCAGTTCTTC. Amino acid sequence: CASSVTLGAGEQFF. The chain links TRBV7-7 to TRBJ2-1, with D possibly matching TRBD2 (5 bases). The length of the CDR3 is 14 residues. Germline CDR1 SSHAT, CDR2 FNYEAQ (reference sequence).